This T cell receptor (beta chain) was documented in a study of T cell changes during pregnancy in multiple sclerosis. Trimming removed 5 bases at V and 7 bases at J, with 17 bases between. CDR3 length equals 15 residues. Germline CDR1 MNHEY, CDR2 SVGAGI. Using immunoSEQ multiplex PCR, the repertoire was profiled, and TCRdb retains in-frame clones only, with some absent. The sample shows around 26,000 clones, approximately 88% of them seen only once. The TCR originated in a female donor in good health, enrolled as a control in a pregnancy study. The chain is built from TRBV6-5 and TRBJ2-2, with a tentative D call TRBD1 (6 bases). This specimen was CD4+ T cells from peripheral blood mononuclear cells, taken in the first trimester of pregnancy. CDR3 sequence: CASSRSGQPLGELFF. CDR3 bases: TGTGCCAGCAGTCGATCGGGACAACCGCTCGGGGAGCTGTTTTTT.